The 17 T cell receptor beta chains below were found in one sample sequenced in a study of OX40 agonist ivuxolimab in advanced cancers. Library preparation employed the immunoSEQ multiplex PCR assay. TCRdb carries this immuneACCESS record with in-frame sequences only. Its versions omit some clonotypes, under half of them owing to an unresolved V gene in the studies checked, with the rest unexplained. Present in this sample are more than 45,000 clones, about nine tenths of which were seen just once. Just under 7% of the sample is in the top ten clones. Here the sequenced sample was CD4+ or CD8+ T cells sorted from blood, taken in a trial of the OX40 agonist ivuxolimab. The receptor source for this set is an adult with an advanced solid tumor such as melanoma, head and neck, liver or kidney cancer.

The chain couples TRBV18 to TRBJ2-3; D unclear. The CDR3 consists of 16 residues. Trimming pared 0 bases from V and 0 bases from J, leaving 10 bases between. The germline CDR1 and CDR2 sequences are KGHSH and LQKENI. CDR3 in DNA: TGTGCCAGCTCACCACCGGGTCTGCGGAGCACAGATACGCAGTATTTT. Encoded protein: CASSPPGLRSTDTQYF.

The chain is built from TRBV27 and TRBJ2-3; a weak D match, TRBD2 (5 bases). Trimming left V 6 bases short and J 1 base short, with 11 bases between. This CDR3 has 14 amino acids. Germline V CDR1 and CDR2: MNHEY, SMNVEV (reference sequence). Here the CDR3 DNA reads TGTGCCAGCAGCGCCACGCGGGGCACAGATACGCAGTATTTT. This translates into CASSATRGTDTQYF.

The rearrangement joins TRBV5-6 to TRBJ2-5, with 8 bases lining up with TRBD2. Trimming took 4 bases from V and 5 from J; bases not matched to a gene: 7. The CDR3 has 14 residues. Germline V gene data show CDR1 as SGHDT and CDR2 as YYEEEE. The CDR3 DNA sequence: TGTGCCAGCAGCCCTGGACTAGCTGAGGAGACCCAGTACTTC. It is translated as CASSPGLAEETQYF.

This rearrangement joins TRBV28 to TRBJ2-3; 7 bases map to TRBD2. Germline assignment: CDR1 MDHEN and CDR2 SYDVKM. The ends lost 3 bases at V and 2 bases at J; junction bases unmatched: 5. The CDR3 totals 15 residues. The CDR3 protein is CASSFPSGLTDTQYF. In nucleotides, the CDR3 is TGTGCCAGCAGTTTTCCTAGCGGCCTCACAGATACGCAGTATTTT.

The rearrangement uses TRBV5-1 and TRBJ2-3, with TRBD2 identical over 14 bases. This CDR3 region has 19 residues. Unmatched junction bases numbered 16, after V lost 5 bases and J lost 5 bases. The germline gives CDR1 SGHRS, CDR2 YFSETQ. CDR3 region: CASRTRGLAGERGGDTQYF. DNA for the CDR3: TGCGCCAGCAGGACTCGGGGACTAGCGGGAGAGCGGGGGGGAGATACGCAGTATTTT.

J is TRBJ1-2 and V is TRBV9; 8 bases map to TRBD1. The CDR3 covers 13 residues. V dropped 5 bases and J dropped 3; count of bases not matched to a gene: 3. The germline gives CDR1 SGDLS, CDR2 YYNGEE. CDR3 nucleotides: TGTGCCAGCAGTCCGGACAGGGACTATGGCTACACCTTC. It specifies CASSPDRDYGYTF.

Only one count was recorded for this clone. The genes are TRBV15 and TRBJ2-7, with D uncertain. The ends were cut back, 0 bases at V and 5 bases at J, with 17 bases in the middle. CDR1 is LNHNV, CDR2 YYDKDF, per germline (reference sequence). There are 16 residues in the CDR3. CDR3 sequence: CATSREWGTKENEQYF. The CDR3, as DNA: TGTGCCACCAGCAGAGAATGGGGAACCAAAGAGAACGAGCAGTACTTC.

The chain combines TRBV6-5 with TRBJ1-5; D ambiguous. This CDR3 is 15 amino acids long. Germline V gene lookup returns CDR1 MNHEY and CDR2 SVGAGI. Trimming cost V 3 bases and J 7 bases, with 16 bases left between them. The CDR3 DNA reads TGTGCCAGCAGTTATTCTGGGAGACATCGCCAGCCCCAGCATTTT. This sequence encodes CASSYSGRHRQPQHF.

V gene TRBV9 combines with J gene TRBJ1-5, with a weak D call TRBD1 (5 bases). Trimming removed 4 bases at V and 5 bases at J, with 10 bases between. The CDR3 runs 13 residues. Germline V gene lookup returns CDR1 SGDLS and CDR2 YYNGEE. The CDR3 is CASSRDVDQPQHF. CDR3 bases: TGTGCCAGCAGCCGGGACGTTGATCAGCCCCAGCATTTT. Full variable domain (outside the CDR3, taken from reference TRBV9 and TRBJ1-5): DSGVTQTPKHLITATGQRVTLRCSPRSGDLSVYWYQQSLDQGLQFLIQYYNGEERAKGNILERFSAQQFPDLHSELNLSSLELGDSALYFCASSRDVDQPQHFGDGTRLSIL.

The chain is built from TRBV27 and TRBJ1-3; D is unclear. From germline, CDR1 is MNHEY and CDR2 SMNVEV (reference sequence). The CDR3 has 15 amino acids. Trimming cost V 0 bases and J 7 bases, with 13 bases left between them. The CDR3 DNA sequence: TGTGCCAGCAGTTTATCGGGCGGATCTCCGAACACCATATATTTT. Protein: CASSLSGGSPNTIYF.

The chain combines TRBV28 with TRBJ2-1, with D unresolved. CDR1 and CDR2 from the germline V gene are MDHEN and SYDVKM. The CDR3 spans 14 residues. Trimming shortened V by 2 bases and J by 8 bases, and 13 bases separated the two germline ends. CDR3 bases: TGTGCCAGCAGTTTAAGTCAGTTTGTGCATGAGCAGTTCTTC. Translating gives CASSLSQFVHEQFF. Full variable domain (outside the CDR3, taken from reference TRBV28 and TRBJ2-1): DVKVTQSSRYLVKRTGEKVFLECVQDMDHENMFWYRQDPGLGLRLIYFSYDVKMKEKGDIPEGYSVSREKKERFSLILESASTNQTSMYLCASSLSQFVHEQFFGPGTRLTVL.

This chain uses TRBV7-2 with TRBJ2-5; tentatively, D is TRBD2 (6 bases). The CDR3 consists of 15 residues. V gave up 5 bases and J gave up 4 bases, with 17 bases separating them. Germline V gene sequence: CDR1 SGHTA, CDR2 FQGNSA. The CDR3 protein is CASSDGLGLRETQYF. DNA for the CDR3: TGTGCCAGCAGCGATGGGCTGGGACTTCGAGAGACCCAGTACTTC.

V gene TRBV20-1 combines with J gene TRBJ1-2; D ambiguous. Germline values: CDR1 DFQATT, CDR2 SNEGSKA (reference sequence). The CDR3 runs to 10 residues. The germline V and J ends were trimmed by 6 bases and 4 bases, with 6 bases remaining between them. The CDR3 loop is CSARSYGYTF. CDR3 in DNA: TGCAGTGCCCGGAGCTATGGCTACACCTTC.

The chain links TRBV4-1 to TRBJ2-7; tentatively, D is TRBD2 (6 bases). Germline assignment: CDR1 MGHRA and CDR2 YSYEKL. V dropped 2 bases and J dropped 3 bases, with 14 bases sitting between them. CDR3 length: 15 residues. The CDR3 loop reads CASSQPLAAIYEQYF. The DNA for the CDR3 is TGCGCCAGCAGCCAACCACTAGCTGCTATCTACGAGCAGTACTTC.

In DNA, the CDR3 is TGTGCCATGCGGACTAGCGGGAGTTACGAGCAGTACTTC. It translates to CAMRTSGSYEQYF. V is TRBV10-3 and J is TRBJ2-7; the match to TRBD2 covers 13 bases. From germline, CDR1 is ENHRY and CDR2 SYGVKD. The CDR3 is 13 amino acids. V was pared by 9 bases and J by 4 bases, with 3 bases of the junction left unmatched.

This clone showed up just once. The chain carries TRBV6-5 and TRBJ2-7, with D maybe TRBD2 (5 bases). The germline CDR1 and CDR2 sequences are MNHEY and SVGAGI. Trimming stripped 3 bases from V and 6 bases from J, with 9 bases between. The CDR3 extends over 12 amino acids. The CDR3 region is CASSYRGSEQYF. CDR3 DNA: TGTGCCAGCAGTTATCGTGGGAGCGAGCAGTACTTC.

V and J are TRBV28 and TRBJ2-7; D might be TRBD2 (6 bases). Trimming removed 10 bases at V and 0 bases at J, with 22 bases between. CDR3 length: 16 residues. CDR1 MDHEN and CDR2 SYDVKM come from the germline V gene. The CDR3 sequence is CATTVGGGPGSYEQYF. The CDR3, as DNA: TGTGCCACCACCGTCGGCGGAGGGCCGGGCTCCTACGAGCAGTACTTC.